This T cell receptor (beta chain) was sequenced during a study of T cell responses to AZD1222 COVID-19 vaccine. Whole-study results and caveats: Only five to seven AZD1222 recipients were seropositive at baseline. Regions 160-218 and 743-854 dominated among vaccine-associated CD4 TCRs spanning spike. Elevations in Spike-specific TCR breadth and depth followed administration of two AZD1222 doses.

In the case of this clone: Its antigen is as yet unknown.

TCRdb keeps only in-frame clones here, not all; method: immunoSEQ multiplex PCR. The repertoire has 89,000 or so clones, 75% to 95% of them found once; the top ten carry around 28%. This specimen consisted of peripheral blood, obtained 28 days after the second AZD1222 dose. The TCR was taken from an adult who received the AZD1222 COVID-19 vaccine.

CDR3 nucleotides: TGCGCCAGCAGCTTGGTGTTGGCTGGGTTTGGCTACACCTTC. Translating it yields CASSLVLAGFGYTF. This chain links TRBV5-1 with TRBJ1-2; no clear D. Germline V gene lookup returns CDR1 SGHRS and CDR2 YFSETQ. This CDR3 region has 14 residues. With 0 bases removed from V and 7 bases from J, the gap between germline ends came to 13 bases. Drawing the rest from reference TRBV5-1 and TRBJ1-2, the complete variable domain is KAGVTQTPRYLIKTRGQQVTLSCSPISGHRSVSWYQQTPGQGLQFLFEYFSETQRNKGNFPGRFSGRQFSNSRSEMNVSTLELGDSALYLCASSLVLAGFGYTFGSGTRLTVV.